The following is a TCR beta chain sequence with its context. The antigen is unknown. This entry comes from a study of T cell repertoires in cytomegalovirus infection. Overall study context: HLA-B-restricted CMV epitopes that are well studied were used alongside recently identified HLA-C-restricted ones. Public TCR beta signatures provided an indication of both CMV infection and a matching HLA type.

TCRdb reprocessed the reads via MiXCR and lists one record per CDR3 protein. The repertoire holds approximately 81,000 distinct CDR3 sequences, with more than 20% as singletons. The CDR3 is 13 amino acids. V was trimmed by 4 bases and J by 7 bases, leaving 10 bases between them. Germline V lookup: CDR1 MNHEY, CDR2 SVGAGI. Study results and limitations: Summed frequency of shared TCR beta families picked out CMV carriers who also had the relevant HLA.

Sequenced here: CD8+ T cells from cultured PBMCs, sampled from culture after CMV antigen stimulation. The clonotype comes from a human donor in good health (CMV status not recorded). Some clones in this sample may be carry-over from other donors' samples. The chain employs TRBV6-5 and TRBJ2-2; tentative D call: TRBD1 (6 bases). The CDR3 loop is CASSWGPGGELFF. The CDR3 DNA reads TGTGCCAGCAGTTGGGGGCCGGGCGGGGAGCTGTTTTTT.